This TCR beta chain was profiled in a study of blood T cell repertoires in COVID-19. Study-wide background: Acute-phase and convalescent COVID-19 samples originated in the United States, Italy and Spain. T cells, B-cell-depleted T cells, or PBMCs supplied cDNA or gDNA.

This clone was counted between two and nine times. Authors' processing steps: Scientists estimated how many nucleated cells there were by amplifying reference gene primers. Data came from immunoSEQ multiplex PCR; TCRdb stores just in-frame clones and leaves some out. V and J calls and clone size come straight from that table; D and trimming were deduced from the DNA. Of fewer than 130,000 clones listed, about three quarters are singletons. The CDR3 is made up of 16 amino acids. From germline, CDR1 is MDHEN and CDR2 SYDVKM. V was pared by 6 bases and J by 5 bases, with 10 bases of the junction left unmatched.

Material for sequencing was peripheral blood. The receptor was isolated from a woman of 80 years or more with active or convalescent COVID-19. The rearrangement uses TRBV28 and TRBJ2-3, with TRBD1 matching over 11 bases. CDR3 DNA sequence: TGTGCCAGCAGGAAAGGGCCGGGACAGGGGGGAGATACGCAGTATTTT. Translated, it gives CASRKGPGQGGDTQYF.